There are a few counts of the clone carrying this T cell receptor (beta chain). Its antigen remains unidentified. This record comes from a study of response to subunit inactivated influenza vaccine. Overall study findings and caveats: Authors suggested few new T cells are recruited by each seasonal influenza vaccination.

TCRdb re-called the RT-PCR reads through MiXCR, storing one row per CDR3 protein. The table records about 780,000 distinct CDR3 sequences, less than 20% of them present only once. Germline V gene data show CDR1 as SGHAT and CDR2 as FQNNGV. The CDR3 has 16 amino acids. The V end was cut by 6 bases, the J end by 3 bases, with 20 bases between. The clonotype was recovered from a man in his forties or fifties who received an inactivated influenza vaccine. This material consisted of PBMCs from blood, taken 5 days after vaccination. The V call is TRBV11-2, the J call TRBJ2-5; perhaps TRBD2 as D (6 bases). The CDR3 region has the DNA TGTGCCAGCAGTTACCCCGAGGGACTGGCTAAAGAGACCCAGTACTTC. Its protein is CASSYPEGLAKETQYF.